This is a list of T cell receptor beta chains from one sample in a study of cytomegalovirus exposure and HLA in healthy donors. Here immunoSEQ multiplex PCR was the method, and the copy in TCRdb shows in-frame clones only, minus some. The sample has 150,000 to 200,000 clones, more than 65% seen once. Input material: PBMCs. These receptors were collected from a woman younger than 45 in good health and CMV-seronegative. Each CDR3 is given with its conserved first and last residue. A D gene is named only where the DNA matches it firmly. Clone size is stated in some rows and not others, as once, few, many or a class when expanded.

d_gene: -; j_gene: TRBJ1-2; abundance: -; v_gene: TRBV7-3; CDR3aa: CASSPSGTSPEYGYTF; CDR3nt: TGTGCCAGCAGCCCATCTGGGACTTCGCCAGAGTATGGCTACACCTTC
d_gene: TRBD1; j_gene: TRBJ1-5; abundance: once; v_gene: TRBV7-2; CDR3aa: CASSLLGGGAGQPQHF; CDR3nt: TGTGCCAGCAGCTTATTAGGAGGGGGCGCTGGGCAGCCCCAGCATTTT
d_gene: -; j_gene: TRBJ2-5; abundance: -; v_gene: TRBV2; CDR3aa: CASRREAETQYF; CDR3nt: TGTGCCAGTAGAAGGGAGGCGGAGACCCAGTACTTC
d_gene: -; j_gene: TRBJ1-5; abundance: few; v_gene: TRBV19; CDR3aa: CASSDPSSNQPQHF; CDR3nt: TGTGCCAGTTCAGATCCTTCTAGCAATCAGCCCCAGCATTTT
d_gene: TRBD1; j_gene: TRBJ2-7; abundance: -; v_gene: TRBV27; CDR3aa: CASRTQGAGYEQYF; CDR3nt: TGTGCCAGCAGGACACAGGGGGCGGGTTACGAGCAGTACTTC
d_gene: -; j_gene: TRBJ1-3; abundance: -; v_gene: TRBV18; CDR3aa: CASSPSSGAGNTIYF; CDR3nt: TGTGCCAGCTCACCATCCTCGGGGGCTGGAAACACCATATATTTT
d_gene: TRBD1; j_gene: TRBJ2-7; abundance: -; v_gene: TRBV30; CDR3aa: CAWTRTGYEQYF; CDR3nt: TGTGCCTGGACCCGGACAGGGTACGAGCAGTACTTC
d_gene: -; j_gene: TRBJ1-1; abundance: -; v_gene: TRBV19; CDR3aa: CASNQGNTEAFF; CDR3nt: TGTGCCAGTAACCAGGGGAACACTGAAGCTTTCTTT
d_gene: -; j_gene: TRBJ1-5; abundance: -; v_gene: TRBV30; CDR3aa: CAWSVHTGYQPQHF; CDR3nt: TGTGCCTGGAGTGTACACACAGGGTATCAGCCCCAGCATTTT
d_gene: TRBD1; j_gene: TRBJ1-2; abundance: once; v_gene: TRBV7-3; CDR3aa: CASGQGDGYTF; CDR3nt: TGTGCCAGCGGACAGGGAGATGGCTACACCTTC
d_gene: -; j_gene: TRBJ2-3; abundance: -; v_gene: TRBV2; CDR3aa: CATPDYITDTQYF; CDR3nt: TGTGCCACCCCGGACTACATCACAGATACGCAGTATTTT
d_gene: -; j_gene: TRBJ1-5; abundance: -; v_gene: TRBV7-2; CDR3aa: CASSFFDGTRRPQHF; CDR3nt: TGTGCCAGCAGCTTCTTCGACGGGACAAGACGACCCCAGCATTTT
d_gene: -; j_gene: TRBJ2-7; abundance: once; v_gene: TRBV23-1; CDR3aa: CASSSRASTYEQYF; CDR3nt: TGCGCCAGCAGCTCCAGGGCAAGTACCTACGAGCAGTACTTC
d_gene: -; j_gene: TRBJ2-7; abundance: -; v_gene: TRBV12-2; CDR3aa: CASRPGGGAYEQYF; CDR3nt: TGTGCAAGTCGCCCTGGGGGAGGCGCCTACGAGCAGTACTTC
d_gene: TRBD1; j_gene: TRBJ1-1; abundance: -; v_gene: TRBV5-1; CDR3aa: CASSDPGQANTEAFF; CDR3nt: TGCGCCAGCAGCGATCCGGGACAGGCGAACACTGAAGCTTTCTTT
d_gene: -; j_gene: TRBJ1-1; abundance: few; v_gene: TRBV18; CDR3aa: CASSPYTANTEAFF; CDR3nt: TGTGCCAGCTCACCATACACAGCGAACACTGAAGCTTTCTTT
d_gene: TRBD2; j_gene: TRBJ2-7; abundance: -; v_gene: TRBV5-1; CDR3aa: CASSAGGEQYF; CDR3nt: TGCGCCAGCAGCGCGGGAGGCGAGCAGTACTTC
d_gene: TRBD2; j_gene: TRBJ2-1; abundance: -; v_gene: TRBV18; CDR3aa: CASSRLAASNSYNEQFF; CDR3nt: TGTGCCAGCTCCCGACTAGCGGCCTCTAACTCCTACAATGAGCAGTTCTTC
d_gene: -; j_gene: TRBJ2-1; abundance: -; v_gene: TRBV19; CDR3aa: CASEGLTSSYNEQFF; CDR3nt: TGTGCCAGTGAAGGACTTACAAGCTCCTACAATGAGCAGTTCTTC
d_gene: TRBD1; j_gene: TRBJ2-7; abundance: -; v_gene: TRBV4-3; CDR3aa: CASSQEPGTGGYEQYF; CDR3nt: TGCGCCAGCAGCCAAGAACCCGGGACAGGGGGATACGAGCAGTACTTC
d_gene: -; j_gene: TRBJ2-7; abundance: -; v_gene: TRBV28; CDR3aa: CASPPLASLRDEQYF; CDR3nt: TGTGCCAGCCCCCCGTTAGCGTCCCTGAGGGACGAGCAGTACTTC
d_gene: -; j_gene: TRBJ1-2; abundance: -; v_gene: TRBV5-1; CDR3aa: CASSPEGVVGYGYTF; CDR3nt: TGCGCCAGCAGCCCGGAAGGGGTGGTAGGTTATGGCTACACCTTC
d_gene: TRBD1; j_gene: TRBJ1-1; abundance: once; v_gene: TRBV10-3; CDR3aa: CAISDLGQGNTEAFF; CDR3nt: TGTGCCATCAGTGATCTTGGACAGGGCAACACTGAAGCTTTCTTT
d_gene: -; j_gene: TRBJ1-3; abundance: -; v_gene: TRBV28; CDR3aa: CASSRDTSGNTIYF; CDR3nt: TGTGCCAGCAGCCGGGACACCTCTGGAAACACCATATATTTT
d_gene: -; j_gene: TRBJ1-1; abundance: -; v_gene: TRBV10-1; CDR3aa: CASSIGGEGEAFF; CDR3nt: TGCGCCAGCAGTATCGGGGGTGAGGGTGAAGCTTTCTTT
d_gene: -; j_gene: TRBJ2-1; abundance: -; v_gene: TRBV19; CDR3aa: CASSRGTDSYNEQFF; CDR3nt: TGTGCCAGTAGTAGAGGGACTGACTCCTACAATGAGCAGTTCTTC
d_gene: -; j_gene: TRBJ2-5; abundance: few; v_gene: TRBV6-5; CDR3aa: CASTFKEQETQYF; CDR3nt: TGTGCCAGCACTTTCAAGGAGCAGGAGACCCAGTACTTC
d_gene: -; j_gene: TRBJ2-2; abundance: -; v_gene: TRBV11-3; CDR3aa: CASSLDWGVGATGELFF; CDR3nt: TGTGCCAGCAGCTTAGATTGGGGCGTAGGAGCCACCGGGGAGCTGTTTTTT
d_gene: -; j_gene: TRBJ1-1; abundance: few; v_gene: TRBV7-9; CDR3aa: CASSLVGSPNTEAFF; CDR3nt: TGTGCCAGCAGCTTAGTCGGGTCCCCGAACACTGAAGCTTTCTTT
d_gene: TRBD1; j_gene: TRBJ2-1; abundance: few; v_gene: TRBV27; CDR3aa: CASGGTGSSYNEQFF; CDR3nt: TGTGCCAGCGGGGGGACAGGGAGCTCCTACAATGAGCAGTTCTTC
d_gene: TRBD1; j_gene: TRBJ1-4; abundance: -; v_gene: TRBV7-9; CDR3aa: CASRSGTGGLDEKLFF; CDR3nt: TGTGCCAGCAGATCCGGGACAGGGGGACTGGATGAAAAACTGTTTTTT
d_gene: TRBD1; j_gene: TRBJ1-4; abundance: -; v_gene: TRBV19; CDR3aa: CASRKQQGTNEKLFF; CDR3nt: TGTGCCAGTAGGAAGCAACAGGGGACTAATGAAAAACTGTTTTTT
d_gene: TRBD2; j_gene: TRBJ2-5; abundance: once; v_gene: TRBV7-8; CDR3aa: CASSLVSGVQETQYF; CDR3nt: TGTGCCAGCAGCTTAGTAAGCGGGGTTCAAGAGACCCAGTACTTC
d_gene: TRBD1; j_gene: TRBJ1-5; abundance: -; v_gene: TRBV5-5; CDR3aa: CASSFKGGDNQPQHF; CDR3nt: TGTGCCAGCAGCTTTAAAGGGGGCGACAATCAGCCCCAGCATTTT
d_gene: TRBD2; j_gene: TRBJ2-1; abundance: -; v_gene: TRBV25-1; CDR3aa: CASTPGLATSNEQFF; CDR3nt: TGTGCCAGCACACCGGGACTAGCGACTAGTAATGAGCAGTTCTTC
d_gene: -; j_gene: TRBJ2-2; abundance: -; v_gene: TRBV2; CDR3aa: CASRESPGELFF; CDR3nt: TGTGCCAGCAGAGAGTCGCCCGGGGAGCTGTTTTTT
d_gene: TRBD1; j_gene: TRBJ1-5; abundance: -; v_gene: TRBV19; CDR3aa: CASSIGAGTGEGPQHF; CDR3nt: TGTGCCAGTAGTATAGGAGCCGGGACAGGGGAAGGTCCCCAGCATTTT
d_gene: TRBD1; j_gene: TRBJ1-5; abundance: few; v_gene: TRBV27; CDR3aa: CASSSEQGARQPQHF; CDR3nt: TGTGCCAGCAGTTCCGAACAGGGGGCGCGTCAGCCCCAGCATTTT
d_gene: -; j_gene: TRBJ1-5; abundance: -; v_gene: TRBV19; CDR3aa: CASSIWTGGNQPQHF; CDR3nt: TGTGCCAGTAGTATCTGGACCGGGGGGAATCAGCCCCAGCATTTT
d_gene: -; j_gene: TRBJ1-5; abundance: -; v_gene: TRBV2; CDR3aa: CASSNQQISNQPQHF; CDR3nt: TGTGCCAGCAGTAATCAACAGATTAGCAATCAGCCCCAGCATTTT
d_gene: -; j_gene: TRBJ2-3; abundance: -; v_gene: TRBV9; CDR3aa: CASSPSVLREDITDTQYF; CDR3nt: TGTGCCAGCAGCCCGAGTGTATTGCGGGAAGACATCACAGATACGCAGTATTTT
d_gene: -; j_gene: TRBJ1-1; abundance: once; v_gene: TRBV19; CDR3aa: CASSLPVGRGTEAFF; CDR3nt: TGTGCCAGTAGTCTACCGGTGGGTCGGGGCACTGAAGCTTTCTTT
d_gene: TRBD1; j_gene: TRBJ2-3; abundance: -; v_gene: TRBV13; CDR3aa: CASSQNRGAGTDTQYF; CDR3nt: TGTGCCAGCAGTCAAAACAGGGGAGCGGGCACAGATACGCAGTATTTT
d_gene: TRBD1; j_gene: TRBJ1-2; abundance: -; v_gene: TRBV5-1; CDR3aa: CASSLSAGTGYGYTF; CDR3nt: TGCGCCAGCAGCTTGTCTGCAGGGACAGGCTATGGCTACACCTTC
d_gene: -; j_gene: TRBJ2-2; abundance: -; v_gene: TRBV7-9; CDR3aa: CASSGAVAGELFF; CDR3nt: TGTGCCAGCAGCGGGGCCGTGGCCGGGGAGCTGTTTTTT
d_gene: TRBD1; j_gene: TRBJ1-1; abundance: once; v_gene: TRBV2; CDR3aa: CASSKEGRGQPFSGTEAFF; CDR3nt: TGTGCCAGCAGTAAAGAAGGTAGGGGACAGCCCTTCTCGGGCACTGAAGCTTTCTTT
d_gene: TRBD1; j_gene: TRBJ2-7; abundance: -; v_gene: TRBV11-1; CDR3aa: CASREGQGAYEQYF; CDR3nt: TGTGCCAGCAGAGAAGGACAGGGGGCATACGAGCAGTACTTC
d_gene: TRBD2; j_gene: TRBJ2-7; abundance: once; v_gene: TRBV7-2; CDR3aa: CASSLGLAGHYLYEQYF; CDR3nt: TGTGCCAGCAGCTTGGGACTAGCGGGGCATTACCTCTACGAGCAGTACTTC
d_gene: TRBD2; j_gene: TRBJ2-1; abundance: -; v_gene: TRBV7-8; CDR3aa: CASSYSGGFNEQFF; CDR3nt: TGTGCCAGCAGCTACAGCGGGGGCTTCAATGAGCAGTTCTTC
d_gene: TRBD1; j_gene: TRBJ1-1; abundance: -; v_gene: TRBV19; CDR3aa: CASSLGTGKNTEAFF; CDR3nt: TGTGCCAGTAGTTTAGGGACAGGGAAGAACACTGAAGCTTTCTTT
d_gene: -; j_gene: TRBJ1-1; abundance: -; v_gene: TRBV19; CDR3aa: CASTPGSVTEAFF; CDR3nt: TGTGCCAGTACCCCAGGGTCTGTTACTGAAGCTTTCTTT
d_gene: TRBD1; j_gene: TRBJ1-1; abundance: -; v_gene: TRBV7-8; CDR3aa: CASSSGQGTEAFF; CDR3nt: TGTGCCAGCAGCTCGGGACAGGGGACTGAAGCTTTCTTT
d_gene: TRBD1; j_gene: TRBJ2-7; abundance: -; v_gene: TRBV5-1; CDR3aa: CASSLVQGAREQYF; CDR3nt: TGCGCCAGCAGCTTGGTACAGGGGGCGCGCGAGCAGTACTTC
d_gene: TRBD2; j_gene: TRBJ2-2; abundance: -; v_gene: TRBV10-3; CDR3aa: CAISDAGLAGAGELFF; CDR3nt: TGTGCCATCAGTGATGCCGGACTAGCGGGAGCCGGGGAGCTGTTTTTT
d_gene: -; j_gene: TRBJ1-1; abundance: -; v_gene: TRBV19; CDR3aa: CASRGGGATEAFF; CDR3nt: TGTGCCAGTAGGGGCGGGGGCGCGACTGAAGCTTTCTTT
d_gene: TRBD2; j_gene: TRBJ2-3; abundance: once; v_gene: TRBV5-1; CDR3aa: CASSWGGPSDTQYF; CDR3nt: TGCGCCAGCAGTTGGGGAGGGCCCTCGGATACGCAGTATTTT
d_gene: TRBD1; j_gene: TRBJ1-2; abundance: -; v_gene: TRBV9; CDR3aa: CASSVATGKTYGYTF; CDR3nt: TGTGCCAGCAGCGTAGCGACAGGGAAGACCTATGGCTACACCTTC